Below, one T cell receptor beta chain is given with its context. Its specificity is unknown. Isolated RNA was reverse transcribed into cDNA used as the sequencing template. Assay: immunoSEQ multiplex PCR; the TCRdb copy retains only in-frame clones and omits some. Of 80,000 to 95,000 clones in the sample, 40% to 50% were seen once. These data are taken from a study of CD8+ T cells in alopecia areata. Study-wide background: Treated patients were dosed with oral tofacitinib, taking 5 to 10 mg twice daily. Study results and caveats: The study found higher clonality in lesional than normal scalp, especially in alopecia totalis/universalis. Although TCR sharing was seen in mice, sharing across patients was less clear, possibly for HLA-related reasons.

V was pared by 4 bases and J by 4 bases, with 19 bases between. The CDR3 totals 16 residues. Germline assignment: CDR1 MGHRA and CDR2 YSYEKL. Treatment reported: oral pan-JAK inhibitor, 5-10 mg twice daily. Sorting from PBMCs produced CD4+ and CD8+ T cells. The source is a human donor with alopecia areata. The starting material was CD8+ T cells sorted from blood, obtained at week 24, from a patient treated with tofacitinib. The V call is TRBV4-1, the J call TRBJ1-2; D possibly corresponds to TRBD1 (5 bases). The CDR3 DNA reads TGCGCCAGCAGCCCTAGAATTGACAGTGGCGGCTATGGCTACACCTTC. As protein: CASSPRIDSGGYGYTF.